The source of this TCR beta chain is a study of blood T cell repertoires in COVID-19. Profiling relied on immunoSEQ multiplex PCR, and the TCRdb table lists in-frame clones only, not all of them. The data contain 9,500 to 15,000 clones, roughly nine tenths of them seen just once; the ten biggest clones take up about 13%. The germline V gene encodes CDR1 SGHTA and CDR2 FQGNSA. The CDR3 runs 14 residues. Trimming left V 1 base short and J 4 bases short, with 10 bases between. This sequence originates from a man in his 70s with active COVID-19. The sequencing input was peripheral blood. V usage is TRBV7-2 and J usage is TRBJ1-2, with D possibly being TRBD1 (6 bases). The CDR3 reads CASSLEQGRYGYTF. The CDR3 nucleotides read TGTGCCAGCAGCTTAGAACAGGGCCGCTATGGCTACACCTTC.